One sample yielded the 28 T cell receptor beta chains listed below, sequenced in a study of Tregs in tolerant kidney transplant recipients. Libraries were prepared by immunoSEQ multiplex PCR; TCRdb keeps only in-frame clonotypes and omits some of them. Counted here are about 69,000 clones, less than 90% occurring once; the ten biggest clones make up approximately 0.39%. Sequenced here: CD4+ T cells from blood, sampled before the transplant. These receptors were collected from a human donor who received a combined kidney and bone marrow transplant.

The rearrangement links TRBV30 to TRBJ1-2, with TRBD1 as a possible D gene (5 bases). Trimming cost V 5 bases and J 2 bases, with 9 bases left between them. The CDR3 loop spans 12 amino acids. Germline V gene sequence: CDR1 GTSNPN, CDR2 SVGIG (reference sequence). This CDR3 is CAWETVNYGYTF. CDR3 nucleotides: TGTGCCTGGGAGACAGTAAACTATGGCTACACCTTC. Variable domain in full (rest from reference TRBV30 and TRBJ1-2): SQTIHQWPATLVQPVGSPLSLECTVEGTSNPNLYWYRQAAGRGLQLLFYSVGIGQISSEVPQNLSASRPQDRQFILSSKKLLLSDSGFYLCAWETVNYGYTFGSGTRLTVV.

The CDR3 coding sequence is TGTGCCAGCAGCCAGGGACAGGGTGCTGGAAACACCATATATTTT. It specifies CASSQGQGAGNTIYF. The chain is built from TRBV7-2 and TRBJ1-3; 9 bases align to TRBD1. V shed 5 bases, J shed 2 bases, and the junction held 4 bases outside the gene matches. Germline V gene lookup returns CDR1 SGHTA and CDR2 FQGNSA. The CDR3 loop spans 15 amino acids.

The chain recombines TRBV27 with TRBJ2-4; possibly TRBD2 for D (7 bases). The CDR3 has 14 residues. CDR1 is MNHEY, CDR2 SMNVEV, per germline (reference sequence). V gave up 3 bases and J gave up 2 bases, with 8 bases separating them. Written as DNA, the CDR3 is TGTGCCAGCAGTTTGGGGGGGCCCAAAAACATTCAGTACTTC. Its protein is CASSLGGPKNIQYF.

The rearrangement joins TRBV18 to TRBJ2-7, with a tentative D call TRBD1 (5 bases). V shed 1 base and J shed 2 bases, with 9 bases lying between them. Germline V CDR1 and CDR2: KGHSH, LQKENI. The CDR3 loop spans 14 amino acids. The DNA for the CDR3 is TGTGCCAGCTCACCACGGGGCCGACCCTACGAGCAGTACTTC. Translating gives CASSPRGRPYEQYF.

The chain combines TRBV19 with TRBJ2-7; D is perhaps TRBD2 (8 bases). The CDR3 length is 15 residues. Germline V lookup: CDR1 LNHDA, CDR2 SQIVND (reference sequence). V lost 6 bases, J lost 0 bases, and 15 bases lay in between. CDR3 protein: CASRPTGTSSYEQYF. The CDR3 coding sequence is TGTGCCAGTAGGCCGACAGGGACTAGCTCCTACGAGCAGTACTTC.

This sequence joins TRBV6-6 and TRBJ2-2, with D possibly being TRBD1 (5 bases). V gave up 5 bases and J gave up 4 bases, with 11 bases separating them. The CDR3 runs 14 residues. Germline assignment: CDR1 MNHNY and CDR2 SVGAGI (reference sequence). The CDR3 DNA is TGTGCCAGCAGTCCCCTAGGGGCCACCGGGGAGCTGTTTTTT. This encodes CASSPLGATGELFF.

The chain combines TRBV29-1 with TRBJ2-7; 11 bases map to TRBD1. The germline CDR1 and CDR2 sequences are SQVTM and ANQGSEA. The CDR3 runs 15 residues. Unmatched junction bases numbered 8, after V lost 4 bases and J lost 3 bases. The chain's CDR3 is CSVVRGGTGGYEQYF. CDR3 nucleotide sequence: TGCAGCGTTGTAAGGGGTGGGACAGGGGGCTACGAGCAGTACTTC.

V is TRBV19 and J is TRBJ2-2, with TRBD2 as a possible D gene (6 bases). Germline V gene data show CDR1 as LNHDA and CDR2 as SQIVND (reference sequence). V was trimmed by 9 bases and J by 1 base, leaving 12 bases between them. The CDR3 is 14 residues long. The CDR3 region has the DNA TGTGCCAGCGGGACTTTGGGGAACACCGGGGAGCTGTTTTTT. Translating it yields CASGTLGNTGELFF. The whole variable domain, filled in from reference TRBV19 and TRBJ2-2, reads DGGITQSPKYLFRKEGQNVTLSCEQNLNHDAMYWYRQDPGQGLRLIYYSQIVNDFQKGDIAEGYSVSREKKESFPLTVTSAQKNPTAFYLCASGTLGNTGELFFGEGSRLTVL.

The gene calls are TRBV2 and TRBJ2-7, with TRBD1 identical over 8 bases. The CDR3 is 15 amino acids. From germline, CDR1 is SNHLY and CDR2 FYNNEI. The V segment lost 1 base and the J segment 6 bases; nucleotides outside the gene matches: 8. Here the CDR3 reads CASSEDWSGGGEQYF. The DNA of the CDR3 is TGTGCCAGCAGTGAAGACTGGTCAGGGGGCGGCGAGCAGTACTTC.

The V call is TRBV5-1, the J call TRBJ2-1, with 7 bases aligning to TRBD1. The J segment lost 5 bases and the V segment lost 4 bases, leaving 6 bases of the junction unmatched. CDR3 size: 14 residues. CDR1 and CDR2 (germline): SGHRS, YFSETQ. CDR3 region: CASSPGQSHNEQFF. Here the CDR3 DNA reads TGCGCCAGCAGCCCGGGACAGTCACACAATGAGCAGTTCTTC.

V gene TRBV7-2 combines with J gene TRBJ1-2, with 7 bases identical to TRBD1. This CDR3 is built from 15 residues. V lost 5 bases to trimming and J lost 2 bases; unmatched junction nucleotides: 8. Germline CDR1 SGHTA, CDR2 FQGNSA. The CDR3 sequence: CASSPNPGGNYGYTF. The CDR3 DNA reads as TGTGCCAGCAGCCCAAACCCAGGGGGGAACTATGGCTACACCTTC.

As regards this clone: Distinct nucleotide sequences in the sample also encode this CDR3. V and J are TRBV27 and TRBJ1-5; TRBD1 matches at 8 bases. The trim removed 6 bases at V and 4 bases at J, leaving 5 bases unmatched. The CDR3 has 14 amino acids. Germline-derived CDR1 and CDR2 are MNHEY and SMNVEV (reference sequence). DNA for the CDR3: TGTGCCAGCAGACTACAGGGGGGAAATCAGCCCCAGCATTTT. It encodes CASRLQGGNQPQHF.

The V call is TRBV29-1, the J call TRBJ1-4; the D gene is possibly TRBD1 (5 bases). The CDR3 covers 14 residues. From germline, CDR1 is SQVTM and CDR2 ANQGSEA. Trimming removed 4 bases at V and 0 bases at J, with 9 bases between. Here the CDR3 reads CSVADSATNEKLFF. The CDR3 DNA reads TGCAGCGTTGCAGACAGCGCAACTAATGAAAAACTGTTTTTT.

This chain connects TRBV5-1 to TRBJ1-1; weak D call: TRBD1 (6 bases). Trimming took off 2 bases at V and 1 base at J, with 12 bases between the two ends. Germline CDR1 SGHRS, CDR2 YFSETQ. This CDR3 comprises 15 residues. The CDR3 spells CASSFSGTPNTEAFF. In nucleotides, the CDR3 is TGCGCCAGCAGCTTCTCCGGGACACCGAACACTGAAGCTTTCTTT.

The chain has TRBV7-9 and TRBJ2-7, with D tentatively TRBD2 (6 bases). The germline V and J ends were trimmed by 0 bases and 4 bases, with 16 bases remaining between them. This CDR3 contains 16 residues. Germline-derived CDR1 and CDR2 are SEHNR and FQNEAQ (reference sequence). CDR3 in amino acids: CASSLARDRNRYEQYF. The CDR3 nucleotides read TGTGCCAGCAGCTTAGCGCGGGACCGAAACAGATACGAGCAGTACTTC.

This clone has only one observation. V usage is TRBV30 and J usage is TRBJ2-1; TRBD2 matches at 8 bases. CDR1 and CDR2 from the germline V gene are GTSNPN and SVGIG (reference sequence). The CDR3 loop spans 14 amino acids. Losses at the gene ends were 3 bases for V and 8 bases for J; bases not matched to a gene: 9. The CDR3 coding sequence is TGTGCCTGGAGAGCAGCGGGAGAGGCGCATGAGCAGTTCTTC. As protein: CAWRAAGEAHEQFF.

The gene calls are TRBV10-3 and TRBJ2-1, with TRBD1 matching 9 bases. CDR1 and CDR2 (germline): ENHRY, SYGVKD. This CDR3 spans 15 amino acids. V dropped 4 bases and J dropped 7; count of bases not matched to a gene: 8. The CDR3 sequence is CAISVTQGAWNEQFF. The CDR3, as DNA: TGTGCCATCAGTGTCACACAGGGGGCGTGGAATGAGCAGTTCTTC.

The CDR3 here is CASSLISGVETQYF. The CDR3 DNA reads TGCGCCAGCAGCTTGATTAGCGGTGTAGAGACCCAGTACTTC. This chain connects TRBV5-1 to TRBJ2-5, with D maybe TRBD2 (6 bases). CDR1 and CDR2 from the germline V gene are SGHRS and YFSETQ. Trimming removed 1 base from V and 4 bases from J, with 11 bases in between. The CDR3 is 14 amino acids. Full variable domain (remainder filled in from reference TRBV5-1 and TRBJ2-5): KAGVTQTPRYLIKTRGQQVTLSCSPISGHRSVSWYQQTPGQGLQFLFEYFSETQRNKGNFPGRFSGRQFSNSRSEMNVSTLELGDSALYLCASSLISGVETQYFGPGTRLLVL.

This clone was recorded only once. J is TRBJ1-5 and V is TRBV14, with 10 bases matching TRBD1. Germline V gene data show CDR1 as SGHDN and CDR2 as FVKESK. The CDR3 totals 13 residues. The J segment lost 6 bases and the V segment lost 4 bases, leaving 0 bases of the junction unmatched. CDR3 DNA sequence: TGTGCCAGCAGCCGGGACAGGGGTCAGCCCCAGCATTTT. The encoded protein is CASSRDRGQPQHF.

This clone appeared once. V gene TRBV5-1 combines with J gene TRBJ2-7; a possible D gene is TRBD1 (6 bases). Germline V gene data show CDR1 as SGHRS and CDR2 as YFSETQ. Trimming took off 1 base at V and 5 bases at J, with 16 bases between the two ends. The CDR3 consists of 15 residues. Here the CDR3 reads CASSLNFDRRNEQYF. CDR3 DNA: TGCGCCAGCAGCTTGAATTTTGACAGGAGGAACGAGCAGTACTTC.

V usage is TRBV5-1 and J usage is TRBJ2-3; D is perhaps TRBD1 (5 bases). The germline V gene has CDR1 SGHRS and CDR2 YFSETQ. There are 16 residues in the CDR3. V lost 0 bases, J lost 2 bases, and 13 bases lay in between. CDR3 sequence (DNA): TGCGCCAGCAGCTTGGGGACAACGGACCCCACAGATACGCAGTATTTT. Amino acid sequence: CASSLGTTDPTDTQYF.

The J gene is TRBJ2-3, the V gene TRBV4-2, with TRBD1 matching over 8 bases. Germline-derived CDR1 and CDR2 are LGHNA and YNFKEQ. Unmatched junction bases numbered 12, after V lost 3 bases and J lost 1 base. The CDR3 totals 18 residues. The chain's CDR3 is CASSQRGASDRGTDTQYF. The CDR3 DNA sequence: TGTGCCAGCAGCCAGAGAGGAGCGTCGGACAGGGGCACAGATACGCAGTATTTT.

This clone was recorded only once. The chain is built from TRBV6-5 and TRBJ1-4, with TRBD1 matching 9 bases. CDR1 MNHEY and CDR2 SVGAGI come from the germline V gene. With 7 bases clipped from V and 7 bases from J, the junction kept 4 bases outside the gene matches. The CDR3 extends over 13 amino acids. CDR3 DNA: TGTGCCAGCAAGACAGGGGGGGGTGAAAAACTGTTTTTT. It encodes CASKTGGGEKLFF.

The V gene is TRBV7-3, the J gene TRBJ2-1; 9 positions match TRBD2. Germline V gene data show CDR1 as SGHTA and CDR2 as FQGTGA. Trimming removed 3 bases from V and 4 bases from J; junction bases left unmatched: 4. This CDR3 comprises 15 residues. CDR3 coding DNA: TGTGCCAGCAGCTTCGCGGGAGGGCCGTACAATGAGCAGTTCTTC. Translated, it gives CASSFAGGPYNEQFF. The whole variable domain, filled in from reference TRBV7-3 and TRBJ2-1, reads GAGVSQTPSNKVTEKGKYVELRCDPISGHTALYWYRQSLGQGPEFLIYFQGTGAADDSGLPNDRFFAVRPEGSVSTLKIQRTERGDSAVYLCASSFAGGPYNEQFFGPGTRLTVL.

J is TRBJ1-1 and V is TRBV28; possible D gene TRBD1, 5 bases. Germline V gene lookup returns CDR1 MDHEN and CDR2 SYDVKM. This CDR3 is 16 amino acids long. The germline V and J ends were trimmed by 5 bases and 2 bases, with 18 bases remaining between them. This CDR3 is CASSGAPLQINTEAFF. The CDR3 DNA follows: TGTGCCAGCAGTGGGGCCCCCTTACAAATCAACACTGAAGCTTTCTTT.

This sequence joins TRBV5-8 and TRBJ1-5, with TRBD1 identical over 7 bases. CDR1 is SGHTS, CDR2 YDEGEE, per germline. V lost 4 bases to trimming and J lost 6 bases; unmatched junction nucleotides: 1. This CDR3 contains 12 residues. The CDR3 DNA reads TGTGCCAGCAGCGGGACAGTTCAGCCCCAGCATTTT. Translated: CASSGTVQPQHF.

This clone is a singleton in its sample. The J gene is TRBJ2-1, the V gene TRBV7-6, with D unresolved. The germline V and J ends were trimmed by 0 bases and 6 bases, with 12 bases remaining between them. From germline, CDR1 is SGHVS and CDR2 FNYEAQ. This CDR3 has 15 amino acids. This CDR3 reads CASSLAPSRTNEQFF. For the CDR3, the DNA is TGTGCCAGCAGCTTAGCCCCAAGCCGTACCAATGAGCAGTTCTTC.

This clone appeared a few times. The chain recombines TRBV2 with TRBJ2-4; D is possibly TRBD1 (6 bases). The CDR3 is 14 residues long. With 4 bases removed from V and 1 base from J, the gap between germline ends came to 8 bases. Germline V lookup: CDR1 SNHLY, CDR2 FYNNEI. The CDR3 protein is CASSVGAAKNIQYF. CDR3 coding DNA: TGTGCCAGCAGTGTGGGGGCGGCCAAAAACATTCAGTACTTC. The full variable domain, its missing parts supplied by reference TRBV2 and TRBJ2-4, is EPEVTQTPSHQVTQMGQEVILRCVPISNHLYFYWYRQILGQKVEFLVSFYNNEISEKSEIFDDQFSVERPDGSNFTLKIRSTKLEDSAMYFCASSVGAAKNIQYFGAGTRLSVL.